One and the same sample provided the 22 T cell receptor beta chains below, sequenced in a study of shared clonotypes between healthy human individuals. The naive CD8 population came from CD45RO-negative cells selected for CCR7, without terminally differentiated effector memory CD45RA+ cells. Assay used: immunoSEQ multiplex PCR; TCRdb lists only in-frame clones, some missing. This table has some 2,000,000 clones, less than 95% appearing once. The sequenced sample was naive CD8+ T cells sorted from blood. These receptors all come from a man between 18 and 35 years old in good health.

CDR3 bases: TGTGCCAGCAGTTACGACGGGAGTTGGGCCTACAATGAGCAGTTCTTC. It is translated as CASSYDGSWAYNEQFF. This chain joins TRBV6-6 and TRBJ2-1; D possibly corresponds to TRBD2 (6 bases). The CDR3 covers 16 residues. V was pared by 2 bases and J by 2 bases, with 13 bases between. Looked up from germline, CDR1 is MNHNY and CDR2 is SVGAGI (reference sequence).

This clone was observed a handful of times. This sequence joins TRBV2 and TRBJ1-4; maybe TRBD1 (6 bases). Between the trimmed V and J ends, which lost 7 bases and 4 bases, there was a span of 16 bases. Per the germline V gene, CDR1 is SNHLY and CDR2 is FYNNEI. The CDR3 length is 15 residues. The CDR3 here is CASTEPRGVNEKLFF. DNA for the CDR3: TGTGCCAGCACCGAGCCCAGGGGAGTTAATGAAAAACTGTTTTTT.

The rearrangement links TRBV6-5 to TRBJ2-2; perhaps TRBD2 as D (5 bases). Looked up from germline, CDR1 is MNHEY and CDR2 is SVGAGI. V dropped 8 bases and J dropped 0 bases, with 7 bases sitting between them. CDR3 size: 13 residues. The CDR3 DNA is TGTGCCAGCGAGGGTTCGAACACCGGGGAGCTGTTTTTT. Its protein product is CASEGSNTGELFF.

V usage is TRBV7-9 and J usage is TRBJ1-4, with 7 bases matching TRBD1. The CDR3 spans 16 residues. Trimming at V came to 2 bases and at J to 2 bases, leaving 5 bases not matched to a gene. Germline assignment: CDR1 SEHNR and CDR2 FQNEAQ (reference sequence). CDR3 bases: TGTGCCAGCAGCTTACTACAGGGGTATACTAATGAAAAACTGTTTTTT. It specifies CASSLLQGYTNEKLFF.

V gene TRBV10-3 combines with J gene TRBJ2-5; TRBD1 is a possible D gene (7 bases). Deletions cut 3 bases from V and 4 bases from J, with 21 bases between. In germline, CDR1 is ENHRY, CDR2 SYGVKD. This CDR3 region has 17 residues. The CDR3 sequence is CAISDRGTDILGETQYF. CDR3 bases: TGTGCCATCAGTGATCGGGGGACAGATATTCTGGGAGAGACCCAGTACTTC.

J is TRBJ1-1 and V is TRBV11-2; D gene uncertain. The CDR3 contains 16 residues. Trimming removed 4 bases from V and 2 bases from J, with 17 bases in between. The germline V gene encodes CDR1 SGHAT and CDR2 FQNNGV. CDR3 region: CASSYQSGSPNTEAFF. The CDR3 DNA reads as TGTGCCAGCAGCTACCAATCGGGCAGCCCCAACACTGAAGCTTTCTTT.

About this clone: One end of the junction varies from germline; a read error may be responsible. The V call is TRBV6-5, the J call TRBJ1-2, with a tentative D call TRBD1 (5 bases). This CDR3 region has 13 residues. CDR1 and CDR2 (germline): MNHEY, SVGAGI. The CDR3 reads CASSYSGFYGYTF. In DNA, the CDR3 is TGTGCCAGCAGCTACTCAGGGTTCTATGGCTACACCTTC.

The chain carries TRBV7-3 and TRBJ2-3; 15 bases match TRBD2. With 2 bases clipped from V and 2 bases from J, the junction kept 11 bases outside the gene matches. The germline CDR1 and CDR2 sequences are SGHTA and FQGTGA. The CDR3 covers 20 residues. The CDR3 DNA sequence: TGTGCCAGCAGCTTAGAGCCGGGACTAGCGGGGGGCGCCCCCACAGATACGCAGTATTTT. The encoded protein is CASSLEPGLAGGAPTDTQYF.

This clone was picked up a small number of times. The sample has other DNA sequences that encode this CDR3 too. V usage is TRBV4-1 and J usage is TRBJ2-7; the D gene is possibly TRBD1 (6 bases). In germline, CDR1 is MGHRA, CDR2 YSYEKL. V lost 1 base, J lost 3 bases, and 10 bases lay in between. The CDR3 sequence is 14 residues long. CDR3 sequence: CASSQVDSDYEQYF. The CDR3 nucleotides are TGCGCCAGCAGCCAAGTGGACAGCGACTACGAGCAGTACTTC.

This clone was counted a single time. The rearrangement uses TRBV4-3 and TRBJ2-6; TRBD2 is a possible D gene (6 bases). V lost 0 bases and J lost 0, with 15 bases in between. The CDR3 runs 19 residues. Per the germline V gene, CDR1 is LGHNA and CDR2 is YSLEER. CDR3 region: CASSQDLGGILSGANVLTF. CDR3 bases: TGCGCCAGCAGCCAAGATTTGGGAGGAATTCTCTCTGGGGCCAACGTCCTGACTTTC.

The CDR3 DNA is TGTGCCAGCAGTGACTTAAGTTACTACGAGCAGTACTTC. Translated, it gives CASSDLSYYEQYF. The chain links TRBV2 to TRBJ2-7; D uncertain. CDR1 is SNHLY, CDR2 FYNNEI, per germline. The CDR3 sequence is 13 residues long. Trimming removed 3 bases from V and 3 bases from J, with 9 bases in between.

The gene calls are TRBV4-3 and TRBJ2-1; TRBD2 matches at 11 bases. Germline-derived CDR1 and CDR2 are LGHNA and YSLEER. CDR3 length: 15 residues. Trimming removed 0 bases from V and 9 bases from J; junction bases left unmatched: 4. The CDR3 DNA sequence: TGCGCCAGCAGCCAAGAACTAGCGGGAGTAATTGAGCAGTTCTTC. This translates into CASSQELAGVIEQFF.

The DNA of the CDR3 is TGTGCCAGCAGTTTTAGCGGGGGGTTCTACGAGCAGTACTTC. This sequence encodes CASSFSGGFYEQYF. The chain carries TRBV25-1 and TRBJ2-7; 10 nucleotides line up with TRBD2. Germline V gene sequence: CDR1 MGHDK, CDR2 SYGVNS. V lost 5 bases, J lost 3 bases, and 4 bases stayed unmatched. The length of the CDR3 is 14 residues.

This chain joins TRBV9 and TRBJ2-5, with 9 positions matching TRBD2. The germline V gene encodes CDR1 SGDLS and CDR2 YYNGEE. V lost 0 bases to trimming and J lost 2 bases; unmatched junction nucleotides: 11. This CDR3 is built from 18 residues. CDR3 protein: CASSVDWLLAGAQETQYF. The CDR3 DNA is TGTGCCAGCAGCGTAGATTGGTTGTTAGCGGGAGCGCAAGAGACCCAGTACTTC.

This chain links TRBV5-4 with TRBJ1-1; no firm D call. The CDR3 has 12 residues. The germline gives CDR1 SGHNT, CDR2 YYREEE (reference sequence). Trimming took off 3 bases at V and 3 bases at J, with 6 bases between the two ends. CDR3 region: CASSSDYTEAFF. Here the CDR3 DNA reads TGTGCCAGCAGCTCGGACTACACTGAAGCTTTCTTT.

On this clone: The identical CDR3 is also encoded by other nucleotide sequences in the sample. The chain links TRBV4-1 to TRBJ2-5, with a tentative D call TRBD2 (6 bases). Germline V lookup: CDR1 MGHRA, CDR2 YSYEKL. Trimming pared 0 bases from V and 4 bases from J, leaving 9 bases between. The CDR3 loop spans 14 amino acids. CDR3 in amino acids: CASSQDPAGETQYF. Here the CDR3 DNA reads TGCGCCAGCAGCCAAGATCCAGCGGGAGAGACCCAGTACTTC.

The chain employs TRBV18 and TRBJ2-7; TRBD2 matches at 7 bases. CDR3 length: 17 residues. CDR1 KGHSH and CDR2 LQKENI come from the germline V gene. After removal of 3 bases from V and 2 bases from J, the junction contained 13 bases not matched to a gene. CDR3 nucleotides: TGTGCCAGCTCACCTCCGGGTTTAGCGGGCCTTACCTACGAGCAGTACTTC. Translation: CASSPPGLAGLTYEQYF.

With regard to this clone: This CDR3 is also generated by other DNA sequences in the sample. J is TRBJ1-1 and V is TRBV27; D might be TRBD1 (6 bases). V was trimmed by 2 bases and J by 4 bases, leaving 11 bases between them. CDR1 is MNHEY and CDR2 is SMNVEV in the germline V gene (reference sequence). The CDR3 spans 14 residues. CDR3 DNA: TGTGCCAGCAGTTTAGGGGGGGCTAGCACTGAAGCTTTCTTT. Protein: CASSLGGASTEAFF.

The chain employs TRBV10-3 and TRBJ2-7; no clear D. Trimming cost V 1 base and J 4 bases, with 8 bases left between them. This CDR3 contains 13 residues. The germline CDR1 and CDR2 sequences are ENHRY and SYGVKD. The CDR3 here is CAISEFMGYEQYF. The CDR3 DNA follows: TGTGCCATCAGTGAGTTTATGGGGTACGAGCAGTACTTC.

This chain connects TRBV7-9 to TRBJ1-1; tentatively, D is TRBD1 (5 bases). Germline V gene sequence: CDR1 SEHNR, CDR2 FQNEAQ (reference sequence). The V gene lost 3 bases and the J gene lost 1 base, with 9 bases spanning the gap. This CDR3 spans 14 amino acids. CDR3 sequence: CASSFWTSNTEAFF. CDR3 bases: TGTGCCAGCAGCTTTTGGACATCGAACACTGAAGCTTTCTTT.

Only a few counts were recorded for this clone. The rearrangement links TRBV27 to TRBJ2-6; 9 bases match TRBD1. The CDR3 runs to 16 residues. V dropped 5 bases and J dropped 4; count of bases not matched to a gene: 6. Germline CDR1 MNHEY, CDR2 SMNVEV (reference sequence). CDR3 coding DNA: TGTGCCAGCAGTAGAGGGACAGGGACCGGGGCCAACGTCCTGACTTTC. Its protein is CASSRGTGTGANVLTF.

The chain recombines TRBV10-3 with TRBJ2-7; the D gene is possibly TRBD2 (6 bases). The germline V gene has CDR1 ENHRY and CDR2 SYGVKD. The CDR3 sequence is 18 residues long. V lost 0 bases and J lost 1, with 19 bases in between. The CDR3 coding sequence is TGTGCCATCAGTGAGTCGCGGGATCTACGGCAGGCATCCTACGAGCAGTACTTC. It specifies CAISESRDLRQASYEQYF.